Each of the 10 T cell receptor beta chains below was sequenced from the same sample in a study of T cells in Graves' hyperthyroidism and ophthalmopathy. Amplification of TCR beta CDR3 regions was performed using RNA transcripts as template. Initially, a first-round RT-PCR of the TCR CDR3 employed the HTBI primer set. A single record per CDR3 protein comes from TCRdb applying MiXCR to the multiplex PCR reads. The table lists some 570,000 distinct CDR3 sequences, roughly 18% of them singletons. The sequenced material came from blood. These receptors were obtained from a woman under 30 with Graves' ophthalmopathy.

The chain combines TRBV19 with TRBJ1-1; 8 nucleotides agree with TRBD1. Germline loops: CDR1 LNHDA, CDR2 SQIVND (reference sequence). Unmatched junction bases numbered 18, after V lost 8 bases and J lost 4 bases. The CDR3 totals 17 residues. The DNA for the CDR3 is TGTGCCAGTGATAGGACAGGGCCAATCACTCGTGTCACTGAAGCTTTCTTT. Translated: CASDRTGPITRVTEAFF.

This clonotype was detected ten times or more. V and J are TRBV20-1 and TRBJ1-1; D unclear. V was shortened by 3 bases and J by 3 bases, with 17 bases between the two germline ends. The germline V gene has CDR1 DFQATT and CDR2 SNEGSKA (reference sequence). The CDR3 has 15 amino acids. The CDR3 loop reads CSASSRPQWDTEAFF. CDR3 bases: TGCAGTGCTAGCTCCAGACCCCAATGGGACACTGAAGCTTTCTTT.

V and J are TRBV7-9 and TRBJ1-2; 7 bases fit TRBD1. Trimming took 1 base from V and 7 from J; bases not matched to a gene: 6. CDR1 is SEHNR, CDR2 FQNEAQ, per germline (reference sequence). The CDR3 consists of 14 residues. CDR3 region: CASSLGGGAVGYTF. For the CDR3, the DNA is TGTGCCAGCAGCTTAGGAGGGGGCGCGGTTGGCTACACCTTC.

This clonotype was detected only a few times. The rearrangement joins TRBV10-3 to TRBJ2-5; D is unclear. In germline, CDR1 is ENHRY, CDR2 SYGVKD. Trimming left V 8 bases short and J 5 bases short, with 12 bases between. The CDR3 spans 12 residues. CDR3 in DNA: TGTGCCATCGCAGGAGTAGAGGAGACCCAGTACTTC. Translating it yields CAIAGVEETQYF.

This clonotype showed up many times. This chain connects TRBV3-1 to TRBJ2-3; no clear D gene. Trimming removed 0 bases at V and 0 bases at J, with 7 bases between. Germline V gene data show CDR1 as LGHDT and CDR2 as YNNKEL (reference sequence). The CDR3 is made up of 15 amino acids. As DNA, the CDR3 is TGTGCCAGCAGCCAAGATCCCGTAAGCACAGATACGCAGTATTTT. Translation: CASSQDPVSTDTQYF.

This clonotype has just a few counts. The chain links TRBV6-5 to TRBJ2-5, with 7 bases aligning to TRBD1. J lost 2 bases, V lost 3 bases, and 3 bases had no gene match. This CDR3 is built from 14 residues. The germline gives CDR1 MNHEY, CDR2 SVGAGI. The CDR3 region is CASSYETGQETQYF. Here the CDR3 DNA reads TGTGCCAGCAGTTATGAGACAGGGCAAGAGACCCAGTACTTC.

Note on this clonotype: A read error may explain this, as a much larger clone is one base away. V gene TRBV20-1 combines with J gene TRBJ2-7, with D possibly matching TRBD2 (5 bases). The DNA matches TRBJ2-1 better at its end, which makes the J call doubtful. This CDR3 region has 13 residues. Germline V gives CDR1 DFQATT, CDR2 SNEGSKA (reference sequence). As DNA, the CDR3 is TGCAGTGCTAGAGGGAGGTACTCCTACGAGCAGTTCTTC. Translation: CSARGRYSYEQFF.

Many counts were recorded for this clonotype. V and J are TRBV10-3 and TRBJ2-7, with 14 bases that match TRBD2. The germline V gene has CDR1 ENHRY and CDR2 SYGVKD. V shed 0 bases, J shed 11 bases, and the junction held 0 bases outside the gene matches. The CDR3 is 13 residues long. CDR3 amino acids: CAISESGLAGEYF. CDR3 coding DNA: TGTGCCATCAGTGAGTCGGGACTAGCGGGAGAGTACTTC.

The CDR3 loop reads CASSYVAYEQYF. In DNA, the CDR3 is TGTGCCAGCAGTTACGTTGCCTACGAGCAGTACTTC. The chain uses TRBV6-2 or TRBV6-3 and TRBJ2-7; D remains unclear. The CDR3 loop spans 12 amino acids. Germline loops: CDR1 MNHEY, CDR2 SVGEGT. V was trimmed by 2 bases and J by 2 bases, leaving 4 bases between them.

The rearrangement links TRBV19 to TRBJ2-1; 7 positions match TRBD2. CDR1 and CDR2 from the germline V gene are LNHDA and SQIVND (reference sequence). Losses at the gene ends were 6 bases for V and 4 bases for J; bases not matched to a gene: 12. The CDR3 totals 16 residues. CDR3 in DNA: TGTGCCAGTAGCATCGGGTCTAGCGGCATTTACAATGAGCAGTTCTTC. Translation gives CASSIGSSGIYNEQFF.